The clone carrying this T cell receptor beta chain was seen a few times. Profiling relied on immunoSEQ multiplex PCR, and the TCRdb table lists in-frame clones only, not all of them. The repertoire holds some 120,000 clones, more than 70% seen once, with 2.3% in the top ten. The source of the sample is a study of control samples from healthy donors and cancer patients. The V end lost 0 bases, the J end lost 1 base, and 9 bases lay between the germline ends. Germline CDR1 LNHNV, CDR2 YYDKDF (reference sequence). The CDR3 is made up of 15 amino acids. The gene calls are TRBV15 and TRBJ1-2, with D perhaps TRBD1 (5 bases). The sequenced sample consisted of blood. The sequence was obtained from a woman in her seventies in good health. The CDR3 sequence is CATSRDVGLNYGYTF. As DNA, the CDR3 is TGTGCCACCAGCAGAGATGTGGGACTTAACTATGGCTACACCTTC.